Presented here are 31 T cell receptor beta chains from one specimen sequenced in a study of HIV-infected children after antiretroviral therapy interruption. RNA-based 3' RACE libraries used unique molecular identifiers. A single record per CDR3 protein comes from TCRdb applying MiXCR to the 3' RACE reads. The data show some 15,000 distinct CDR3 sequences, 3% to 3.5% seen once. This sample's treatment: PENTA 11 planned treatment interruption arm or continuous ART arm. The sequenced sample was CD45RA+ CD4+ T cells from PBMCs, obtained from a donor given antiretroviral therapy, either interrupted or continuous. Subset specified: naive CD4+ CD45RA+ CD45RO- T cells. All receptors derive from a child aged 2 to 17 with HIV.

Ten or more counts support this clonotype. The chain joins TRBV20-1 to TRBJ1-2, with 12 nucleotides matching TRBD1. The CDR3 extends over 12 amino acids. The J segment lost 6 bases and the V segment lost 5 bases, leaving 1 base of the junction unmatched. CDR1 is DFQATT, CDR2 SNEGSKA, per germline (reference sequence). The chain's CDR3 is CSAGTGGDGYTF. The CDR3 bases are TGCAGTGCTGGGACAGGGGGCGATGGCTACACCTTC.

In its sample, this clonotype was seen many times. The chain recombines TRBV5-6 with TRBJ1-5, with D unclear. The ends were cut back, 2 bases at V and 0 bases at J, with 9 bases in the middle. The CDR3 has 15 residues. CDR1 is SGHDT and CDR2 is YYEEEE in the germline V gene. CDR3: CASSFGFLSNQPQHF. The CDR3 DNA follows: TGTGCCAGCAGCTTCGGCTTCCTTAGCAATCAGCCCCAGCATTTT. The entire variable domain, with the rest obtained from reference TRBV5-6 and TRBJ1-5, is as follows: DAGVTQSPTHLIKTRGQQVTLRCSPKSGHDTVSWYQQALGQGPQFIFQYYEEEERQRGNFPDRFSGHQFPNYSSELNVNALLLGDSALYLCASSFGFLSNQPQHFGDGTRLSIL.

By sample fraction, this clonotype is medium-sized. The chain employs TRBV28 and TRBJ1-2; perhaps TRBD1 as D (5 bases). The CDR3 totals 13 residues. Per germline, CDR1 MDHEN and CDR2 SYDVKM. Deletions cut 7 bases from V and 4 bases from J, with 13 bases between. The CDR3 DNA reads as TGTGCCAGCATTGGAGGCAGGGCCTATGGCTACACCTTC. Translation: CASIGGRAYGYTF.

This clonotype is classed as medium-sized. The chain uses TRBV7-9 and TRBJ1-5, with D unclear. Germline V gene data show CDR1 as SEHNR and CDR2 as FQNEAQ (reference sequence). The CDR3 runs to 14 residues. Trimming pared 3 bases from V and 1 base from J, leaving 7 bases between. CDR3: CASSFPGSNQPQHF. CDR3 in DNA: TGTGCCAGCAGCTTCCCCGGAAGCAATCAGCCCCAGCATTTT. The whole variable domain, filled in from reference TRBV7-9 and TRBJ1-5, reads DTGVSQNPRHKITKRGQNVTFRCDPISEHNRLYWYRQTLGQGPEFLTYFQNEAQLEKSRLLSDRFSAERPKGSFSTLEIQRTEQGDSAMYLCASSFPGSNQPQHFGDGTRLSIL.

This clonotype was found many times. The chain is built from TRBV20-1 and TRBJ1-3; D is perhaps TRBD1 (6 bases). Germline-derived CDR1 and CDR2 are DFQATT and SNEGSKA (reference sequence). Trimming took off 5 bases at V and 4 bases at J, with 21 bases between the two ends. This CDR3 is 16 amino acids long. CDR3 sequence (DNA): TGCAGTGCTCCTATCGCAGGGGAGGCTAGAGGAAACACCATATATTTT. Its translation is CSAPIAGEARGNTIYF.

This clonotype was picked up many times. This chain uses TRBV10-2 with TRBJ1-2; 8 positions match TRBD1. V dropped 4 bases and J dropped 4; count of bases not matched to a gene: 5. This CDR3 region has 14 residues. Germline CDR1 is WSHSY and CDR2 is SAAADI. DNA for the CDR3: TGCGCCAGCAGTGGGGGGACAGGCCCCTATGGCTACACCTTC. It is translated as CASSGGTGPYGYTF.

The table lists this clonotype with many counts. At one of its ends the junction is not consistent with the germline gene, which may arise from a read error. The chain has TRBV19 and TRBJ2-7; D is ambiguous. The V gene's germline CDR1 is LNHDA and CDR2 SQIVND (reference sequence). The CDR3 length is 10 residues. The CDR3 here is CASSIDLRYF. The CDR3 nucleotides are TGTGCCAGCAGTATAGATCTCCGGTACTTC.

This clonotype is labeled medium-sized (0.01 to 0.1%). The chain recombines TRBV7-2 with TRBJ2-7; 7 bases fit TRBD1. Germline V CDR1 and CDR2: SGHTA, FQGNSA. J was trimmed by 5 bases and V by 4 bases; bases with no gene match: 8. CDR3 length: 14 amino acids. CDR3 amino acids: CASSSRTGQDEQYF. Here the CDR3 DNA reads TGTGCCAGCAGCTCGAGGACAGGACAGGACGAGCAGTACTTC.

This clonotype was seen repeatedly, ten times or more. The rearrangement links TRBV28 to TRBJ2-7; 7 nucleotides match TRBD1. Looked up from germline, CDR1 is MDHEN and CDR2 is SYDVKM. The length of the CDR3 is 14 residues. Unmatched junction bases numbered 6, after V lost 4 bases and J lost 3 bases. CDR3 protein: CASSSGTVIYEQYF. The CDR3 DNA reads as TGTGCCAGCAGTTCCGGGACAGTGATCTACGAGCAGTACTTC.

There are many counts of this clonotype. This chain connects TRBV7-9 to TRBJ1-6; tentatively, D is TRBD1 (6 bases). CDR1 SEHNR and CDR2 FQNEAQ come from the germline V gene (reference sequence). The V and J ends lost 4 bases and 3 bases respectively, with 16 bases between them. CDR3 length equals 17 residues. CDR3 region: CASSSTPTGVYNSPLHF. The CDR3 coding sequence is TGTGCCAGCAGCTCTACCCCGACAGGCGTCTATAATTCACCCCTCCACTTT.

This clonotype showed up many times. The CDR3 reads CASSLDRVPYNSPLHF. DNA of the CDR3: TGTGCCAGCAGCTTAGACAGGGTCCCCTATAATTCACCCCTCCACTTT. The chain recombines TRBV7-2 with TRBJ1-6, with D possibly matching TRBD1 (6 bases). The germline V gene has CDR1 SGHTA and CDR2 FQGNSA. Trimming removed 1 base from V and 2 bases from J, with 9 bases in between. The CDR3 contains 16 residues.

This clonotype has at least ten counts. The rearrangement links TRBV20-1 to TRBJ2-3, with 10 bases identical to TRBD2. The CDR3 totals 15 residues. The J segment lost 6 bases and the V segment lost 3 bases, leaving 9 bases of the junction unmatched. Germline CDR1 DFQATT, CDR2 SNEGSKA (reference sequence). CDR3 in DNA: TGCAGTGCTAGTGCCAGCGGGGGGGCAGGCGATACGCAGTATTTT. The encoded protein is CSASASGGAGDTQYF.

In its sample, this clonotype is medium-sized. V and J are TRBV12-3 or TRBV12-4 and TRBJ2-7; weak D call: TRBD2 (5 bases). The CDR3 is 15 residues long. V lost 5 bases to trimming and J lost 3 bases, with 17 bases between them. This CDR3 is CASSRPAGGNYEQYF. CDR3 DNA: TGTGCCAGCAGTCGCCCTGCCGGAGGTAACTACGAGCAGTACTTC.

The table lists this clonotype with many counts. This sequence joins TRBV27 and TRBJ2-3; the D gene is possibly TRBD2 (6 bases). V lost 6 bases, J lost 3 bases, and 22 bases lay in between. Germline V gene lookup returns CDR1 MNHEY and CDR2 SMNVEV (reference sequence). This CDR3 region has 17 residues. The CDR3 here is CASRGRERLRGTDTQYF. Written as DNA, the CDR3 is TGTGCCAGCAGGGGTAGAGAGCGGTTGCGGGGAACAGATACGCAGTATTTT.

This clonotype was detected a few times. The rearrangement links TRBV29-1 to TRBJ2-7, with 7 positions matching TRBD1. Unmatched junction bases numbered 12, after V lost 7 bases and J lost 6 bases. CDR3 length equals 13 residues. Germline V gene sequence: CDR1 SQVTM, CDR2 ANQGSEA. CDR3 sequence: CSAVRGLSREQYF. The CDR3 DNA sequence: TGCAGCGCCGTCAGGGGGTTGTCCCGCGAGCAGTACTTC.

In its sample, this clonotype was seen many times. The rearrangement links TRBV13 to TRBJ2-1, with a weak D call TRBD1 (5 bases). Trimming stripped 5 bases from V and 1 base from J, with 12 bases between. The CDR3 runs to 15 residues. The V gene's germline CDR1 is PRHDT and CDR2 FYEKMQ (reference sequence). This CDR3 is CASSEGAGSYNEQFF. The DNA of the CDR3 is TGTGCCAGCAGCGAAGGGGCTGGTTCCTACAATGAGCAGTTCTTC.

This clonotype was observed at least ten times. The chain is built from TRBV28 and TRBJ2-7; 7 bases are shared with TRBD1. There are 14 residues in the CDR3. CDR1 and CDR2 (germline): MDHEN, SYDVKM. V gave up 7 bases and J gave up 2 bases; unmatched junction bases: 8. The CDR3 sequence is CASIQRGPPYEQYF. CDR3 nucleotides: TGTGCCAGCATTCAGAGGGGGCCACCCTACGAGCAGTACTTC.

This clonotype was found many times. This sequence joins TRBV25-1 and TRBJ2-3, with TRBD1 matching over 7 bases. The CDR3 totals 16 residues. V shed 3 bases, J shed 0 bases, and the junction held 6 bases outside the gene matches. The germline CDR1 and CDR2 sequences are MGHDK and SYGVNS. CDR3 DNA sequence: TGTGCCAGCAGTGATCCCCAGACAGGGAGCACAGATACGCAGTATTTT. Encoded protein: CASSDPQTGSTDTQYF.

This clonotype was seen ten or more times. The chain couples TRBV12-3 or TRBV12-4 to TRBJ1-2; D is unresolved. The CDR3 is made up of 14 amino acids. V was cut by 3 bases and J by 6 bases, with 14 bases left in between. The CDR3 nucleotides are TGTGCCAGCAGTTTGCGGGCTCTAGGGAATGGCTACACCTTC. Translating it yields CASSLRALGNGYTF.

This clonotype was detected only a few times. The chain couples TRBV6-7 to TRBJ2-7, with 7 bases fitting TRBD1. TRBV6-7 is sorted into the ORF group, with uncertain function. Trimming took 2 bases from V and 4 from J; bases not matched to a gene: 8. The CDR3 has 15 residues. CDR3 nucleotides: TGTGCCAGCAGTTACCTTAGACAGGGTCCTTACGAGCAGTACTTC. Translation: CASSYLRQGPYEQYF.

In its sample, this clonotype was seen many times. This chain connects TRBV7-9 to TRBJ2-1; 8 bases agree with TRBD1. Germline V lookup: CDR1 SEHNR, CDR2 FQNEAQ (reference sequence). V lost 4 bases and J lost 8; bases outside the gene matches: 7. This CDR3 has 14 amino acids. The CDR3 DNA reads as TGTGCCAGCAGCTATAGGGACAGGCGCTATGAGCAGTTCTTC. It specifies CASSYRDRRYEQFF.

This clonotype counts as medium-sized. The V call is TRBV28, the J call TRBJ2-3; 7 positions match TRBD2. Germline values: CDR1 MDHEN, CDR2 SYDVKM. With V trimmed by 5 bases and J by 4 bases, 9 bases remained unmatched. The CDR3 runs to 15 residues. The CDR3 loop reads CASSPTPLAADTQYF. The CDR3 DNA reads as TGTGCCAGCAGTCCGACCCCTCTAGCGGCAGATACGCAGTATTTT.

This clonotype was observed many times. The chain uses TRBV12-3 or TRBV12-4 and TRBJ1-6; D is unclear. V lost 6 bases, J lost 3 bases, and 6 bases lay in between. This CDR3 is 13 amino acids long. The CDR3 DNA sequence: TGTGCCAGCAGCTCGGACTATAATTCACCCCTCCACTTT. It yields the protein CASSSDYNSPLHF.

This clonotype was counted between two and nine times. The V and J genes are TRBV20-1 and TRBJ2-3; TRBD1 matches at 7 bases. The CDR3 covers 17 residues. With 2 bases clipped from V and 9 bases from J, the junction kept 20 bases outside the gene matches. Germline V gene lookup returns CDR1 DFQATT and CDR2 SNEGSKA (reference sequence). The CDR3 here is CSARKDTIRDSFQTQYF. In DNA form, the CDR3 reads TGCAGTGCTAGAAAGGACACCATCCGGGACAGTTTTCAAACGCAGTATTTT.

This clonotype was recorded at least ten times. This CDR3 is CASRRGEGEKLFF. CDR3 nucleotide sequence: TGTGCCAGTAGACGGGGCGAGGGCGAAAAACTGTTTTTT. This chain uses TRBV19 with TRBJ1-4; weak D call: TRBD1 (5 bases). This CDR3 is built from 13 residues. Per germline, CDR1 LNHDA and CDR2 SQIVND (reference sequence). V was pared by 6 bases and J by 8 bases, with 13 bases between. The full variable domain, with the rest looked up from reference TRBV19 and TRBJ1-4, is DGGITQSPKYLFRKEGQNVTLSCEQNLNHDAMYWYRQDPGQGLRLIYYSQIVNDFQKGDIAEGYSVSREKKESFPLTVTSAQKNPTAFYLCASRRGEGEKLFFGSGTQLSVL.

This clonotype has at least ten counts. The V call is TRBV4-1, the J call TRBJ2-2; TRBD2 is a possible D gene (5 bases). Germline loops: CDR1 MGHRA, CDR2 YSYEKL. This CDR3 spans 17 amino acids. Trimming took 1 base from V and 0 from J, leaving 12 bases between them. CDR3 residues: CASSQGGLSSNTGELFF. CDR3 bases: TGCGCCAGCAGCCAAGGAGGGTTGTCGTCGAACACCGGGGAGCTGTTTTTT.

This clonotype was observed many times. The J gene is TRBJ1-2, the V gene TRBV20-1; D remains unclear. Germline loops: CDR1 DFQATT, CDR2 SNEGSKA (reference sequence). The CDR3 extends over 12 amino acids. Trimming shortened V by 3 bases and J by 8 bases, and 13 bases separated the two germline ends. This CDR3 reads CSARGKWEGYTF. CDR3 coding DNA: TGCAGTGCTAGGGGGAAGTGGGAGGGCTACACCTTC.

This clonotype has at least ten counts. This CDR3 is CGAWGGGSDAEAFF. The CDR3 coding sequence is TGCGGGGCGTGGGGAGGGGGCAGTGATGCTGAAGCTTTCTTT. The chain uses TRBV20-1 and TRBJ1-1; 7 nucleotides line up with TRBD1. This CDR3 region has 14 residues. Germline V CDR1 and CDR2: DFQATT, SNEGSKA (reference sequence).

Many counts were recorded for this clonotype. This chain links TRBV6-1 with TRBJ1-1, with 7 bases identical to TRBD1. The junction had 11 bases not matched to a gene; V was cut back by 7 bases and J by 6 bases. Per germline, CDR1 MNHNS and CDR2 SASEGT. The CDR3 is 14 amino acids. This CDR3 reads CASTHDRVRPEAFF. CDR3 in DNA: TGTGCCAGCACCCATGACAGGGTGAGGCCTGAAGCTTTCTTT.

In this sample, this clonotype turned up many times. The CDR3 DNA reads TGCGCCAGCAGCTTGGTCCAGAAAACAGGGGATGAGCAGTTCTTC. Translation: CASSLVQKTGDEQFF. The chain carries TRBV5-1 and TRBJ2-1, with 7 bases identical to TRBD1. V was clipped by 0 bases and J by 8 bases; unmatched bases: 8. Germline CDR1 SGHRS, CDR2 YFSETQ. This CDR3 region has 15 residues.

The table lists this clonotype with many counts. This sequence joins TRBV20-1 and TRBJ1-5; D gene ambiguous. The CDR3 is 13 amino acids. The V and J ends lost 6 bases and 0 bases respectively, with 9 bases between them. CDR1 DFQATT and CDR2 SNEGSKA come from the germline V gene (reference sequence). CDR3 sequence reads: CSASRNSNQPQHF. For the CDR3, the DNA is TGCAGTGCCAGCCGGAATAGCAATCAGCCCCAGCATTTT.